The 20 T cell receptor beta chains presented below share a single source sample, sequenced in a study of T-cell memory formation after mild COVID-19. Each CDR3 protein is one row after TCRdb ran MiXCR on the 5' RACE reads. Among tens of thousands of distinct CDR3 sequences listed, about 13% were seen once. Sequenced material: PBMCs or a T cell subset sorted from them (not recorded which). The receptors here all came from a man younger than 35 who had mild COVID-19 (a few samples of this study predate the infection). Cell type and time point are not known.

CDR3 sequence reads: CSARDFEQGDTEAFF. CDR3 nucleotides: TGCAGTGCTAGAGATTTCGAACAGGGGGACACTGAAGCTTTCTTT. The gene calls are TRBV20-1 and TRBJ1-1; 8 bases agree with TRBD1. Trimming took 0 bases from V and 3 from J; bases not matched to a gene: 6. Germline V gives CDR1 DFQATT, CDR2 SNEGSKA (reference sequence). The CDR3 length is 15 residues.

This rearrangement joins TRBV19 to TRBJ2-1, with 8 bases lining up with TRBD1. This CDR3 region has 15 residues. Trimming at V came to 1 base and at J to 5 bases, leaving 4 bases not matched to a gene. Per germline, CDR1 LNHDA and CDR2 SQIVND (reference sequence). CDR3 DNA sequence: TGTGCCAGTAGTATAGCAGGGGGCGCCCACAATGAGCAGTTCTTC. Protein sequence: CASSIAGGAHNEQFF. The whole variable domain, remainder taken from reference TRBV19 and TRBJ2-1, is DGGITQSPKYLFRKEGQNVTLSCEQNLNHDAMYWYRQDPGQGLRLIYYSQIVNDFQKGDIAEGYSVSREKKESFPLTVTSAQKNPTAFYLCASSIAGGAHNEQFFGPGTRLTVL.

The genes are TRBV29-1 and TRBJ2-7; a weak D match, TRBD2 (6 bases). V dropped 4 bases and J dropped 2 bases, with 15 bases sitting between them. CDR3 length equals 14 residues. CDR1 is SQVTM, CDR2 ANQGSEA, per germline. The CDR3 reads CSVGPREAPYEQYF. In DNA, the CDR3 is TGCAGCGTTGGCCCCAGGGAGGCCCCCTACGAGCAGTACTTC.

This rearrangement joins TRBV11-2 to TRBJ1-3; D is unclear. V lost 6 bases to trimming and J lost 0 bases, with 12 bases between them. Germline-derived CDR1 and CDR2 are SGHAT and FQNNGV. The CDR3 totals 15 residues. CDR3 nucleotide sequence: TGTGCCAGCAGGGAGACCGGGAGCTCTGGAAACACCATATATTTT. Its protein product is CASRETGSSGNTIYF.

The chain carries TRBV10-3 and TRBJ1-1; D is unclear. V was pared by 4 bases and J by 1 base, with 7 bases between. This CDR3 is built from 13 residues. Germline CDR1 ENHRY, CDR2 SYGVKD. This CDR3 is CAISATTNTEAFF. CDR3 nucleotide sequence: TGTGCCATCAGTGCCACAACGAACACTGAAGCTTTCTTT.

This clonotype showed up just a few times. V gene TRBV10-2 combines with J gene TRBJ2-2, with D perhaps matching TRBD1 (5 bases). Germline assignment: CDR1 WSHSY and CDR2 SAAADI. The CDR3 loop spans 15 amino acids. Trimming removed 3 bases from V and 2 bases from J, with 10 bases in between. In DNA, the CDR3 is TGCGCCAGCAGTGACTTACAGGCAAACACCGGGGAGCTGTTTTTT. Amino acid sequence: CASSDLQANTGELFF.

This clonotype was seen only once. The rearrangement uses TRBV4-1 and TRBJ1-1; D may be TRBD1 (5 bases). This CDR3 has 15 residues. V lost 4 bases, J lost 1 base, and 13 bases lay in between. CDR1 MGHRA and CDR2 YSYEKL come from the germline V gene. The CDR3 protein is CASSPGGGWNTEAFF. The CDR3 bases are TGCGCCAGCAGCCCCGGGGGGGGGTGGAACACTGAAGCTTTCTTT.

This clonotype was seen a single time. For the CDR3, the DNA is TGTGCCAGCAGGGTTGCTGGAAACACCATATATTTT. This encodes CASRVAGNTIYF. The chain has TRBV12-3 or TRBV12-4 and TRBJ1-3; the D is unclear. Trimming took 6 bases from V and 2 from J, leaving 5 bases between them. This CDR3 region has 12 residues.

In this sample, this clonotype turned up a few times. This chain connects TRBV11-2 to TRBJ2-7, with 7 bases aligning to TRBD2. Germline assignment: CDR1 SGHAT and CDR2 FQNNGV. This CDR3 region has 13 residues. The J segment lost 7 bases and the V segment lost 6 bases, leaving 9 bases of the junction unmatched. The CDR3, as DNA: TGTGCCAGCAGGGACCCCGGGGGGAAGGAGCAGTACTTC. Translated: CASRDPGGKEQYF.

The J gene is TRBJ1-1, the V gene TRBV5-1; unclear D gene. Germline CDR1 is SGHRS and CDR2 is YFSETQ. The CDR3 runs to 15 residues. Trimming took 4 bases from V and 0 from J, leaving 13 bases between them. The CDR3 region is CASSIAGNLNTEAFF. The DNA of the CDR3 is TGCGCCAGCAGCATCGCGGGAAATTTGAACACTGAAGCTTTCTTT.

Many counts were recorded for this clonotype. The rearrangement uses TRBV12-3 or TRBV12-4 and TRBJ2-3, with D tentatively TRBD1 (6 bases). This CDR3 is built from 16 residues. The V gene lost 5 bases and the J gene lost 2 bases, with 17 bases spanning the gap. Written as DNA, the CDR3 is TGTGCCAGCAGTCCTCGGGACACAATCTACACAGATACGCAGTATTTT. Amino acids: CASSPRDTIYTDTQYF.

The genes are TRBV27 and TRBJ2-7; 9 nucleotides align to TRBD2. This CDR3 region has 14 residues. The V gene end was trimmed by 5 bases and the J gene end by 4 bases; junction bases not matched to a gene: 6. Germline assignment: CDR1 MNHEY and CDR2 SMNVEV (reference sequence). The CDR3 region is CASSLGSGGYEQYF. The CDR3 DNA reads TGTGCCAGCAGTCTAGGTAGCGGGGGATACGAGCAGTACTTC.

The V gene is TRBV10-1, the J gene TRBJ1-2; TRBD1 matches at 7 bases. The germline V gene encodes CDR1 WNHNN and CDR2 SYGVQD (reference sequence). CDR3 length: 18 residues. The V gene end was trimmed by 4 bases and the J gene end by 2 bases; junction bases not matched to a gene: 16. The CDR3 loop is CASSGATGTASINYGYTF. CDR3 sequence (DNA): TGCGCCAGCAGTGGGGCCACCGGGACAGCAAGTATCAACTATGGCTACACCTTC.

This clonotype was seen at least ten times. The chain employs TRBV6-6 and TRBJ2-2; TRBD1 matches at 8 bases. Germline lookup yields CDR1 MNHNY and CDR2 SVGAGI (reference sequence). Trimming cost V 6 bases and J 6 bases; bases outside gene matches: 12. The CDR3 extends over 16 amino acids. This CDR3 reads CASRPGQANVAGELFF. The CDR3 nucleotides read TGTGCCAGCAGACCGGGACAGGCTAACGTGGCCGGGGAGCTGTTTTTT.

The chain joins TRBV27 to TRBJ1-5; 9 bases fit TRBD1. Germline CDR1 and CDR2: MNHEY and SMNVEV (reference sequence). V shed 6 bases and J 5 bases; nucleotides not matched to a gene: 5. The CDR3 loop spans 14 amino acids. The CDR3 reads CASSTRDRDQPQHF. CDR3 nucleotides: TGTGCCAGCAGCACCCGGGACAGGGATCAGCCCCAGCATTTT.

V and J are TRBV29-1 and TRBJ1-3; D is undetermined. The length of the CDR3 is 12 residues. Germline V CDR1 and CDR2: SQVTM, ANQGSEA. Trimming cost V 6 bases and J 0 bases, with 6 bases left between them. The CDR3 DNA follows: TGCAGCGTCTCCGACTCTGGAAACACCATATATTTT. This translates into CSVSDSGNTIYF.

This clonotype was observed a handful of times. The CDR3, as DNA: TGTGCCAGCAGCCAGGGACTAGTAGAGACCCAGTACTTC. Its translation is CASSQGLVETQYF. This chain connects TRBV13 to TRBJ2-5; the match to TRBD2 covers 8 bases. J gave up 4 bases and V 5 bases, and 3 bases lay outside the gene matches. Germline V lookup: CDR1 PRHDT, CDR2 FYEKMQ (reference sequence). The CDR3 sequence is 13 residues long. The full variable domain, completed using reference TRBV13 and TRBJ2-5, is AAGVIQSPRHLIKEKRETATLKCYPIPRHDTVYWYQQGPGQDPQFLISFYEKMQSDKGSIPDRFSAQQFSDYHSELNMSSLELGDSALYFCASSQGLVETQYFGPGTRLLVL.

Only a few counts were recorded for this clonotype. This rearrangement joins TRBV5-1 to TRBJ1-1; D uncertain. The V gene's germline CDR1 is SGHRS and CDR2 YFSETQ. The CDR3 has 13 amino acids. The ends were cut back, 5 bases at V and 1 base at J, with 9 bases in the middle. The CDR3 DNA follows: TGCGCCAGCAGAAGAGGGCAGAACACTGAAGCTTTCTTT. Translated: CASRRGQNTEAFF.

This clonotype appeared a few times. V and J are TRBV4-3 and TRBJ2-7; D remains unclear. Germline V gene lookup returns CDR1 LGHNA and CDR2 YSLEER. The CDR3 length is 15 residues. The V and J ends lost 0 bases and 2 bases respectively, with 11 bases between them. This CDR3 reads CASSQDRQGTYEQYF. The CDR3 nucleotides read TGCGCCAGCAGCCAAGATCGCCAAGGGACCTACGAGCAGTACTTC.

The rearrangement joins TRBV19 to TRBJ1-6; possible D gene TRBD1, 5 bases. Germline V gene data show CDR1 as LNHDA and CDR2 as SQIVND (reference sequence). V shed 3 bases and J shed 0 bases, with 12 bases lying between them. This CDR3 region has 17 residues. The CDR3 here is CASSMGDASSYNSPLHF. CDR3 DNA: TGTGCCAGTAGTATGGGGGACGCGAGCTCCTATAATTCACCCCTCCACTTT.